The 21 T cell receptor beta chains in this list originate from one sample, sequenced in a study of blood T cells in healthy people across ages. PCR was performed a second time for about 7 to 12 cycles using a sample-barcoded 5' primer and a J-beta primer mix. TCRdb redid the calling of the 5' RACE reads with MiXCR, one entry per CDR3 protein. The table records 800,000 to 950,000 distinct CDR3 sequences, 25% to 30% of them present only once. These data also featured in a second study, about T cells of mothers and their children.

Sequenced input: blood. The source of these receptors is a woman in her forties in good health.

The V gene is TRBV2, the J gene TRBJ2-4; either TRBD1 or TRBD2 may supply D (5 bases each). The J call is uncertain, as TRBJ2-7 better fits the DNA end. Germline V CDR1 and CDR2: SNHLY, FYNNEI. The CDR3 is 15 amino acids. The CDR3 region is CAGNLPGTPPYEQYF. CDR3 DNA sequence: TGTGCCGGCAATCTCCCCGGGACGCCACCCTACGAGCAGTACTTC.

The chain uses TRBV5-1 and TRBJ2-3, with a tentative D call TRBD2 (5 bases). V gave up 5 bases and J gave up 2 bases, with 15 bases separating them. The CDR3 totals 15 residues. CDR1 is SGHRS, CDR2 YFSETQ, per germline. The DNA for the CDR3 is TGCGCCAGCAGTACGGGGTCGTTCTTCACAGATACGCAGTATTTT. This sequence encodes CASSTGSFFTDTQYF.

This clonotype was detected ten times or more. This chain uses TRBV27 with TRBJ2-3; D gene uncertain. CDR1 MNHEY and CDR2 SMNVEV come from the germline V gene (reference sequence). The CDR3 runs 12 residues. The V end was cut by 6 bases, the J end by 5 bases, with 9 bases between. CDR3 in DNA: TGTGCCAGCAGCTTGTGGGGAGATACGCAGTATTTT. This codes for CASSLWGDTQYF.

This clonotype was detected a few times. The chain carries TRBV12-3 or TRBV12-4 and TRBJ1-5; D may be TRBD1 (6 bases). Trimming cost V 2 bases and J 6 bases, with 14 bases left between them. This CDR3 has 15 residues. DNA for the CDR3: TGTGCCAGCAGTTTAAAGGCAGGGGTGGGTCAGCCCCAGCATTTT. This sequence encodes CASSLKAGVGQPQHF.

As concerns this clonotype: Possible read error: a much larger clone is one base away. V usage is TRBV11-2 and J usage is TRBJ2-7, with a weak D call TRBD2 (6 bases). This CDR3 has 14 residues. From germline, CDR1 is SGHAT and CDR2 FQNNGV. V was clipped by 1 base and J by 6 bases, with 13 bases between them. The CDR3 protein is CASSLVGGWGEQYF. For the CDR3, the DNA is TGTGCCAGCAGCTTAGTGGGGGGTTGGGGCGAGCAGTACTTC. Together with reference TRBV11-2 and TRBJ2-7, the CDR3 gives the full variable domain: EAGVAQSPRYKIIEKRQSVAFWCNPISGHATLYWYQQILGQGPKLLIQFQNNGVVDDSQLPKDRFSAERLKGVDSTLKIQPAKLEDSAVYLCASSLVGGWGEQYFGPGTRLTVT.

The table lists this clonotype with a count of one. The chain is built from TRBV5-6 and TRBJ2-5, with D perhaps matching TRBD1 or TRBD2 (5 bases each). Trimming stripped 0 bases from V and 3 bases from J, with 21 bases between. Germline CDR1 and CDR2: SGHDT and YYEEEE. The CDR3 sequence is 18 residues long. Here the CDR3 reads CASSLEPLRGLGEETQYF. The CDR3 DNA sequence: TGTGCCAGCAGCTTGGAACCCCTCCGGGGCCTGGGGGAAGAGACCCAGTACTTC.

This clonotype was observed a few times. J is TRBJ2-1 and V is TRBV5-1; 7 bases line up with TRBD1. Trimming took 3 bases from V and 7 from J; bases not matched to a gene: 10. The CDR3 runs 15 residues. Per germline, CDR1 SGHRS and CDR2 YFSETQ. As DNA, the CDR3 is TGCGCCAGCAGCTCGGAAAGGACAGGAAGAAATGAGCAGTTCTTC. Residues: CASSSERTGRNEQFF. The complete variable domain, with remaining parts taken from reference TRBV5-1 and TRBJ2-1, reads KAGVTQTPRYLIKTRGQQVTLSCSPISGHRSVSWYQQTPGQGLQFLFEYFSETQRNKGNFPGRFSGRQFSNSRSEMNVSTLELGDSALYLCASSSERTGRNEQFFGPGTRLTVL.

This clonotype was found a few times. V gene TRBV3-1 combines with J gene TRBJ1-1; D is uncertain. The length of the CDR3 is 13 residues. Deletions cut 4 bases from V and 4 bases from J, with 10 bases between. Germline V gives CDR1 LGHDT, CDR2 YNNKEL (reference sequence). CDR3 sequence: CASSPRMGTEAFF. DNA for the CDR3: TGTGCCAGCAGCCCCCGGATGGGCACTGAAGCTTTCTTT.

A note on this clonotype: A much larger clone differs from this one at a single base, so this may be a read error. The genes are TRBV10-3 and TRBJ2-1, with 8 bases matching TRBD1. The CDR3 has 13 amino acids. V dropped 7 bases and J dropped 10; count of bases not matched to a gene: 9. Germline V gene sequence: CDR1 ENHRY, CDR2 SYGVKD. The CDR3: CAIKGQDSYEQFF. In DNA form, the CDR3 reads TGTGCCATCAAGGGACAGGACTCCTACGAGCAGTTCTTC.

This chain uses TRBV7-2 with TRBJ1-2; TRBD1 is a possible D gene (5 bases). Germline CDR1 and CDR2: SGHTA and FQGNSA. CDR3 size: 14 residues. V was shortened by 1 base and J by 6 bases, with 12 bases between the two germline ends. The CDR3 coding sequence is TGTGCCAGCAGCTTAGACCGGACATCGAATGGCTACACCTTC. Translated, it gives CASSLDRTSNGYTF.

The chain couples TRBV4-1 to TRBJ2-3, with 8 nucleotides matching TRBD2. The V segment lost 1 base and the J segment 7 bases; nucleotides outside the gene matches: 7. This CDR3 is built from 15 residues. Germline CDR1 is MGHRA and CDR2 is YSYEKL. The CDR3 bases are TGCGCCAGCAGCCAAGGGGGAATAGCGGGAAATACGCAGTATTTT. Amino acid sequence: CASSQGGIAGNTQYF.

In its sample, this clonotype was seen many times. In nucleotides, the CDR3 is TGTGCCAGCAGCTCCCAGGGACAGATCATGAACACTGAAGCTTTCTTT. Its translation: CASSSQGQIMNTEAFF. V gene TRBV7-3 combines with J gene TRBJ1-1; 7 positions agree with TRBD1. J gave up 0 bases and V 4 bases, and 8 bases lay outside the gene matches. This CDR3 comprises 16 residues. From germline, CDR1 is SGHTA and CDR2 FQGTGA.

This clonotype came up a few times. With a much larger clone just one base away, this may be a read error. V usage is TRBV29-1 and J usage is TRBJ2-4, with D maybe TRBD1 (6 bases). The J call may be incorrect, as the DNA end agrees better with TRBJ2-7. The CDR3 spans 12 residues. Per germline, CDR1 SQVTM and CDR2 ANQGSEA. CDR3 sequence reads: CSVEGDNYEQYF. The CDR3 DNA reads TGCAGCGTTGAAGGGGACAACTACGAGCAGTACTTC.

This chain uses TRBV25-1 with TRBJ2-5; D not resolved. V was cut by 1 base and J by 2 bases, with 8 bases left in between. The CDR3 is 14 residues long. From germline, CDR1 is MGHDK and CDR2 SYGVNS. The CDR3 loop reads CASSESGAQETQYF. The DNA of the CDR3 is TGTGCCAGCAGTGAATCTGGAGCGCAAGAGACCCAGTACTTC.

This clonotype has more than one count but fewer than ten. A read error may account for a junction end that differs from germline. V usage is TRBV11-1 and J usage is TRBJ2-5; 8 bases line up with TRBD1. The CDR3 covers 15 residues. The germline V gene has CDR1 SGHAT and CDR2 FQDESV (reference sequence). The CDR3 is CANSLWAGQEETQYF. The CDR3 DNA sequence: TGTGCCAACAGCTTATGGGCGGGACAGGAAGAGACCCAGTACTTC.

The sample holds many counts of this clonotype. The V gene is TRBV7-6, the J gene TRBJ2-7, with D maybe TRBD1 (6 bases). The CDR3 is 14 amino acids. Germline V gene data show CDR1 as SGHVS and CDR2 as FNYEAQ. The V end lost 5 bases, the J end lost 0 bases, and 11 bases lay between the germline ends. The CDR3: CASSAGDGSYEQYF. The CDR3 DNA reads as TGTGCCAGCAGCGCAGGGGACGGCTCCTACGAGCAGTACTTC.

This clonotype was counted ten times or more. The chain uses TRBV20-1 and TRBJ2-5; D ambiguous. This CDR3 has 14 amino acids. CDR1 is DFQATT, CDR2 SNEGSKA, per germline (reference sequence). Trimming shortened V by 1 base and J by 2 bases, and 11 bases separated the two germline ends. The CDR3 region is CSARAMAVQETQYF. The CDR3 nucleotides read TGCAGTGCTAGAGCTATGGCGGTTCAAGAGACCCAGTACTTC.

A remark on this clonotype: This sequence may be a read error, since a much larger clone differs from it by one base. The rearrangement uses TRBV6-6 and TRBJ2-5; D may be TRBD2 (5 bases). The germline CDR1 and CDR2 sequences are MNHNY and SVGAGI (reference sequence). This CDR3 region has 13 residues. CDR3 amino acids: CAGSRWAGETQYF. CDR3 bases: TGTGCCGGCAGTCGTTGGGCGGGAGAGACCCAGTACTTC.

The chain has TRBV20-1 and TRBJ2-1, with 8 bases identical to TRBD2. V lost 3 bases to trimming and J lost 0 bases; unmatched junction nucleotides: 7. The CDR3 is 16 amino acids. The V gene's germline CDR1 is DFQATT and CDR2 SNEGSKA (reference sequence). CDR3 DNA: TGCAGTGCTAGGCCGTTAGCGGGGAGCTCCTACAATGAGCAGTTCTTC. Encoded protein: CSARPLAGSSYNEQFF.

There are many counts of this clonotype. CDR3 protein: CSATFPLSGAGETQYF. CDR3 sequence (DNA): TGCAGTGCTACTTTCCCCCTTAGCGGGGCAGGGGAGACCCAGTACTTC. The chain couples TRBV20-1 to TRBJ2-5, with TRBD2 identical over 8 bases. The CDR3 is 16 residues long. V dropped 4 bases and J dropped 5; count of bases not matched to a gene: 15. The V gene's germline CDR1 is DFQATT and CDR2 SNEGSKA (reference sequence).

This clonotype was seen only a few times. This chain connects TRBV20-1 to TRBJ2-5; 11 positions match TRBD1. CDR3 length: 13 residues. V trimming: 2 bases; J trimming: 9 bases; junction bases outside the gene matches: 5. The germline gives CDR1 DFQATT, CDR2 SNEGSKA (reference sequence). The CDR3 DNA follows: TGCAGTGCTAGACCGGGACAGGGGGGGGCCCAGTACTTC. Translation gives CSARPGQGGAQYF.